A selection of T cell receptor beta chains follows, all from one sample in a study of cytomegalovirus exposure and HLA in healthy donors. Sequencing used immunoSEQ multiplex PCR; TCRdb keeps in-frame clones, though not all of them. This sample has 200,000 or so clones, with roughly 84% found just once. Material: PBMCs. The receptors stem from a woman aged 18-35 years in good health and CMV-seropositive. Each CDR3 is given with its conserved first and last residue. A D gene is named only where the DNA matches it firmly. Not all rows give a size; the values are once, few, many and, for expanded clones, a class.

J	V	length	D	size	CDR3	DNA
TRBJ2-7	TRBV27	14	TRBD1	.	CASSPGWTGSEQYF	TGTGCCAGCAGTCCAGGGTGGACAGGCTCTGAGCAGTACTTC
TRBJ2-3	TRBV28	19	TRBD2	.	CASSRPVRLAGPATDTQYF	TGTGCCAGCAGCCGACCGGTAAGACTAGCGGGTCCGGCCACAGATACGCAGTATTTT
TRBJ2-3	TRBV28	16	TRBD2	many	CASSLMAGGSTDTQYF	TGTGCCAGCAGTTTAATGGCGGGAGGTAGCACAGATACGCAGTATTTT
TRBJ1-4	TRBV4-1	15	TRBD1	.	CASSQKGQGNEKLFF	TGCGCCAGCAGCCAAAAGGGACAGGGGAACGAAAAACTGTTTTTT
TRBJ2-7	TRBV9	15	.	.	CASSVEGMTKGEQYF	TGTGCCAGCAGCGTAGAGGGAATGACCAAGGGGGAGCAGTACTTC
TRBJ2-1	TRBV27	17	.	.	CASSSTPYLEVYNEQFF	TGTGCCAGCAGTTCAACCCCCTATCTAGAGGTATACAATGAGCAGTTCTTC
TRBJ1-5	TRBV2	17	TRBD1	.	CASSPRTGRRSNQPQHF	TGTGCCAGCAGTCCCAGGACAGGTCGAAGGAGCAATCAGCCCCAGCATTTT
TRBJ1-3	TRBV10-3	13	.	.	CASHPGHSNTIYF	TGTGCCTCCCACCCTGGCCATAGCAACACCATATATTTT
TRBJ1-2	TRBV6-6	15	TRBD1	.	CASSGTGGTYYGYTF	TGTGCCAGCAGTGGGACAGGGGGCACGTACTATGGCTACACCTTC
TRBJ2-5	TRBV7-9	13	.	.	CASSLASLETQYF	TGTGCCAGCAGCTTAGCTAGCCTAGAGACCCAGTACTTC
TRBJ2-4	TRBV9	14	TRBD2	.	CASSGGVAKNIQYF	TGTGCCAGCTCTGGGGGGGTAGCCAAAAACATTCAGTACTTC
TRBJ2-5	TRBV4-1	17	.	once	CASSQPNKGARGETQYF	TGCGCCAGCAGCCAACCGAACAAGGGCGCCCGGGGGGAGACCCAGTACTTC
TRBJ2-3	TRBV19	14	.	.	CASSAPISTDTQYF	TGTGCCAGTAGTGCGCCTATCTCCACAGATACGCAGTATTTT
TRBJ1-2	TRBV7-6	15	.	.	CASSLSGDGLSGYTF	TGTGCCAGCAGCTTATCGGGGGACGGTCTTAGTGGCTACACCTTC
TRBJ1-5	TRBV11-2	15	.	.	CASSGPGNLNQPQHF	TGTGCCAGCAGCGGACCGGGGAACCTCAATCAGCCCCAGCATTTT
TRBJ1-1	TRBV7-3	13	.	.	CASSPYGRGEAFF	TGTGCCAGCAGCCCATATGGACGGGGTGAAGCTTTCTTT
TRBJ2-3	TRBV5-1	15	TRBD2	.	CASSSAGARTDTQYF	TGCGCCAGCAGCTCAGCGGGAGCCCGCACAGATACGCAGTATTTT
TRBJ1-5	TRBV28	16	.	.	CASSRTGSSDSQPQHF	TGTGCCAGCAGTCGCACTGGTTCGTCCGATAGTCAGCCCCAGCATTTT
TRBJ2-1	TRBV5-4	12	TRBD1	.	CASSRDRQGPFF	TGTGCCAGCAGCCGGGACCGACAGGGTCCGTTCTTC
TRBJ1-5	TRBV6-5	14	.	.	CASRSGFSNQPQHF	TGTGCCAGCAGGTCGGGGTTTAGCAATCAGCCCCAGCATTTT
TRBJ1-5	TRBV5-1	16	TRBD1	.	CASSGQGALRNQPQHF	TGCGCCAGCTCAGGACAGGGGGCGCTTAGGAATCAGCCCCAGCATTTT
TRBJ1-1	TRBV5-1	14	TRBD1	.	CASSFRGQGTEAFF	TGCGCCAGCAGCTTTAGGGGACAGGGAACTGAAGCTTTCTTT
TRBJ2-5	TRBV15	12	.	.	CAAAHGEETQYF	TGTGCCGCCGCCCACGGGGAAGAGACCCAGTACTTC
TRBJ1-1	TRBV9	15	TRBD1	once	CASSVGAGTGSEAFF	TGTGCCAGCAGCGTAGGGGCGGGGACAGGGTCTGAAGCTTTCTTT
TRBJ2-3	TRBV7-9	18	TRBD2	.	CASSLPAGAGGSPDTQYF	TGTGCCAGCAGTTTACCCGCCGGGGCGGGAGGTAGCCCAGATACGCAGTATTTT
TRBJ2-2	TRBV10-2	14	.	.	CASSGTDITGELFF	TGCGCCAGCAGTGGCACTGACATCACCGGGGAGCTGTTTTTT
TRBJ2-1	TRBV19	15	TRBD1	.	CASSAGGYSYNEQFF	TGTGCCAGTAGTGCAGGGGGTTACTCCTACAATGAGCAGTTCTTC
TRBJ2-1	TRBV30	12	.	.	CAWSLGVNEQFF	TGTGCCTGGAGTCTGGGAGTTAATGAGCAGTTCTTC
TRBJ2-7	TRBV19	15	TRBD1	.	CASSPSSTGGYEQYF	TGTGCCAGTAGTCCTTCTTCAACAGGGGGTTACGAGCAGTACTTC
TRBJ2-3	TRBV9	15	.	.	CASSPDTLPRDTQYF	TGTGCCAGCAGCCCCGACACCCTTCCAAGAGATACGCAGTATTTT
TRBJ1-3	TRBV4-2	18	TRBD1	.	CASSQVAGTGVSGNTIYF	TGTGCCAGCAGCCAAGTAGCCGGGACAGGGGTTTCTGGAAACACCATATATTTT
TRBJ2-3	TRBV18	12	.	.	CASSRAQDTQYF	TGTGCCAGCTCACGGGCCCAAGATACGCAGTATTTT
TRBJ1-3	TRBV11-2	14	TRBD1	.	CASSRDRVPNTIYF	TGTGCCAGCAGCCGGGACAGGGTCCCAAACACCATATATTTT
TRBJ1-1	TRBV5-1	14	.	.	CASSLWGGGTEAFF	TGCGCCAGCAGCTTATGGGGGGGAGGAACTGAAGCTTTCTTT
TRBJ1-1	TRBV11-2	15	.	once	CASSLTGSSNTEAFF	TGTGCCAGCAGCCTCACAGGCAGCTCGAACACTGAAGCTTTCTTT
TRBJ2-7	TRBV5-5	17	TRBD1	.	CASSSSGTGDYFYEQYF	TGTGCCAGCAGCTCTTCCGGGACAGGGGACTACTTCTACGAGCAGTACTTC
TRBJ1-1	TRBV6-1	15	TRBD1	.	CASNRQGPMNTEAFF	TGTGCCAGCAATCGACAGGGACCTATGAACACTGAAGCTTTCTTT
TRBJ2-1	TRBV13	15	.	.	CASSLGGLAYNEQFF	TGTGCCAGCAGCTTAGGAGGTCTAGCCTACAATGAGCAGTTCTTC
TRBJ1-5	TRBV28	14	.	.	CASSPPAGHQPQHF	TGTGCCAGCAGTCCCCCGGCGGGGCACCAGCCCCAGCATTTT
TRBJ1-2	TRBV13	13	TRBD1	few	CASSGRQGSGYTF	TGTGCCAGCAGCGGCCGACAGGGGAGCGGCTACACCTTC
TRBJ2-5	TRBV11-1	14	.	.	CASSPSGHQETQYF	TGTGCCAGCAGCCCGAGCGGACACCAAGAGACCCAGTACTTC
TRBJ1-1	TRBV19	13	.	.	CASWDIMNTEAFF	TGTGCCAGTTGGGACATCATGAACACTGAAGCTTTCTTT
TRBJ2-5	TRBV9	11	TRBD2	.	CASSRGGTQYF	TGTGCCAGCAGCCGGGGGGGGACCCAGTACTTC
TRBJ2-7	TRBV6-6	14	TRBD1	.	CASSYPGQGDEQYF	TGTGCCAGCAGTTACCCCGGACAGGGGGACGAGCAGTACTTC
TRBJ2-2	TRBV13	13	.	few	CASSPWTTGELFF	TGTGCCAGCAGCCCCTGGACTACCGGGGAGCTGTTTTTT
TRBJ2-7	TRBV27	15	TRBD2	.	CASNSRRREVDEQYF	TGTGCCAGCAATTCTCGTAGGCGGGAGGTCGACGAGCAGTACTTC
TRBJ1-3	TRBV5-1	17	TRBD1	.	CASSWGPTGGSGNTIYF	TGCGCCAGCAGCTGGGGGCCGACAGGGGGGTCAGGAAACACCATATATTTT
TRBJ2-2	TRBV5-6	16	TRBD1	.	CASSFPPGDRGWELFF	TGTGCCAGCAGCTTCCCCCCTGGGGACAGGGGGTGGGAGCTGTTTTTT
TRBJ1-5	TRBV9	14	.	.	CASSGGAGNQPQHF	TGTGCCAGCAGCGGGGGAGCGGGGAATCAGCCCCAGCATTTT
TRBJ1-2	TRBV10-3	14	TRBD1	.	CAISEGQGAEGYTF	TGTGCCATCAGTGAGGGACAGGGGGCGGAGGGCTACACCTTC